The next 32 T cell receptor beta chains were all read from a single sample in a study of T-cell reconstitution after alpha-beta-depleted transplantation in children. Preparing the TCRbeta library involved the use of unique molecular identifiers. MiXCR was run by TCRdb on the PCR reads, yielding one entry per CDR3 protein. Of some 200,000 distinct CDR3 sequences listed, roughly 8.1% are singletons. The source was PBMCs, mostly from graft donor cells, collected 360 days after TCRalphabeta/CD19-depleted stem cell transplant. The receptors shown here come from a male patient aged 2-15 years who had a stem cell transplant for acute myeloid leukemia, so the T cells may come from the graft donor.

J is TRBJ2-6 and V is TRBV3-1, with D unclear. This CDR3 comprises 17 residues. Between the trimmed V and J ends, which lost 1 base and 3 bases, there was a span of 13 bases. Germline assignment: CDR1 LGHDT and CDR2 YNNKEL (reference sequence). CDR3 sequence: CASSQGFRTGGANVLTF. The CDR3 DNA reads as TGTGCCAGCAGCCAAGGATTCCGAACGGGTGGGGCCAACGTCCTGACTTTC.

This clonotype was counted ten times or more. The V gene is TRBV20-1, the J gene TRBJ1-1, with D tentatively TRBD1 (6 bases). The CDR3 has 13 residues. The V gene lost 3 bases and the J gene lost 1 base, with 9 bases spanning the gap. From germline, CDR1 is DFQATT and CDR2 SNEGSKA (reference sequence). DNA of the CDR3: TGCAGTGCTAGCGGGACATGGAACACTGAAGCTTTCTTT. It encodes CSASGTWNTEAFF.

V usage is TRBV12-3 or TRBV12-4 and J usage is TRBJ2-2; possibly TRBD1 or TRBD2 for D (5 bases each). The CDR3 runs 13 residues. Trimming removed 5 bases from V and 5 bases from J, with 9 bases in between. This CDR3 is CASSPGRTGELFF. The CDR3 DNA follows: TGTGCCAGCAGTCCAGGGAGAACCGGGGAGCTGTTTTTT.

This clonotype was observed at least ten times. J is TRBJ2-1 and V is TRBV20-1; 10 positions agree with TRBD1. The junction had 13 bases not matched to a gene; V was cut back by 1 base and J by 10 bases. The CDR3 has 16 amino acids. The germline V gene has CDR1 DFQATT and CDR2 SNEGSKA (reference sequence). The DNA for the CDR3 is TGCAGTGCTAGAGTCGGGACCGGGACAGGGGTCGGGGAGCAGTTCTTC. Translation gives CSARVGTGTGVGEQFF.

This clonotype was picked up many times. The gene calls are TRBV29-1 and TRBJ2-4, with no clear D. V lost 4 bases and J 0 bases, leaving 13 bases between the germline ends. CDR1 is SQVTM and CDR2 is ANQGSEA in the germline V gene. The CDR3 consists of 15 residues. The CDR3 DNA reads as TGCAGCGTTGTTGTGCGGAAGATAGCCAAAAACATTCAGTACTTC. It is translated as CSVVVRKIAKNIQYF.

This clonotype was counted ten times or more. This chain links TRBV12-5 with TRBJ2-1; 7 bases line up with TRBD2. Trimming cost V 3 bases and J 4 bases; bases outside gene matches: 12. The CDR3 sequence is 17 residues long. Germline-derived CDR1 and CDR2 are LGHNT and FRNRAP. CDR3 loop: CASGFLLAGTLYNEQFF. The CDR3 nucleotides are TGTGCTAGTGGTTTCCTATTAGCGGGTACGCTGTACAATGAGCAGTTCTTC.

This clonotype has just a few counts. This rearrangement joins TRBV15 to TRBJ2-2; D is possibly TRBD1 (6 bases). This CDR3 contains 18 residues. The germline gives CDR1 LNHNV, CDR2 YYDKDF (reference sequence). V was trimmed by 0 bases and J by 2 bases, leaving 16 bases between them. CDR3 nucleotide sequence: TGTGCCACCAGCAGAGATGGACAGCGATCCCTAAACACCGGGGAGCTGTTTTTT. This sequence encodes CATSRDGQRSLNTGELFF.

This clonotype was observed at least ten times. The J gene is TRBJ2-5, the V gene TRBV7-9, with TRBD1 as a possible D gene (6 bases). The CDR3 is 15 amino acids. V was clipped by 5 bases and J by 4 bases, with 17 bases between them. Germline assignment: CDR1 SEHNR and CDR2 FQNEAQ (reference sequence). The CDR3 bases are TGTGCCAGCAGCAATTACAGGGAAATTAGAGAGACCCAGTACTTC. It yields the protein CASSNYREIRETQYF.

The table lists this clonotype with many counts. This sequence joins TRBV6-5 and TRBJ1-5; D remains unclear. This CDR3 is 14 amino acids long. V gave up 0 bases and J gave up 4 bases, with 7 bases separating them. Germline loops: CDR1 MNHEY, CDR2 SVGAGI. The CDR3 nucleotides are TGTGCCAGCAGTTACTCGGCGGGGAATCAGCCCCAGCATTTT. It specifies CASSYSAGNQPQHF.

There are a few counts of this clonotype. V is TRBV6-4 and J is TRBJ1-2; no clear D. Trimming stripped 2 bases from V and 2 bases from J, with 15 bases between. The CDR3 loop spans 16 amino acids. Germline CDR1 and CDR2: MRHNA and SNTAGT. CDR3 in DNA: TGTGCCAGCAGTGACCTAGGGCGGCGCTGGAACTATGGCTACACCTTC. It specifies CASSDLGRRWNYGYTF.

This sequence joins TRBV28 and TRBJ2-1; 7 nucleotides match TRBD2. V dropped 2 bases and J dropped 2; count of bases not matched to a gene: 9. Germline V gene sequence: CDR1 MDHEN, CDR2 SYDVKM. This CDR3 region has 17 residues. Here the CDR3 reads CASSLGVAGLTYNEQFF. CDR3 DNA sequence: TGTGCCAGCAGTTTAGGGGTAGCGGGTTTGACCTACAATGAGCAGTTCTTC. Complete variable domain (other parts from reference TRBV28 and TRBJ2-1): DVKVTQSSRYLVKRTGEKVFLECVQDMDHENMFWYRQDPGLGLRLIYFSYDVKMKEKGDIPEGYSVSREKKERFSLILESASTNQTSMYLCASSLGVAGLTYNEQFFGPGTRLTVL.

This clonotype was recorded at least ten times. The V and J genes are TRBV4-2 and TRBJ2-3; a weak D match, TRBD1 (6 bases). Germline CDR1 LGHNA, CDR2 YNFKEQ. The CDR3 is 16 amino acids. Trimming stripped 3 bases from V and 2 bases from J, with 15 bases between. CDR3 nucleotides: TGTGCCAGCAGCCAGGAACCGGGGACACCCACAGATACGCAGTATTTT. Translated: CASSQEPGTPTDTQYF.

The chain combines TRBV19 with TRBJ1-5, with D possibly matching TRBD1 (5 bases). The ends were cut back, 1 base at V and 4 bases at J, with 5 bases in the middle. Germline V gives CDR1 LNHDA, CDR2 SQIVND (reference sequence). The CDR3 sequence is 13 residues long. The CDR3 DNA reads TGTGCCAGTAGTATAGCAGGGAATCAGCCCCAGCATTTT. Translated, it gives CASSIAGNQPQHF.

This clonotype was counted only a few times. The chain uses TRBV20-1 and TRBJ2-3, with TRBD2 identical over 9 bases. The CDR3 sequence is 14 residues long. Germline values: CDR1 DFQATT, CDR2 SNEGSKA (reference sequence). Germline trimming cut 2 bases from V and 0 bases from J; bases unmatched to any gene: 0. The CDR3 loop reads CSARLAGSTDTQYF. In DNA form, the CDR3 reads TGCAGTGCTAGACTAGCGGGGAGCACAGATACGCAGTATTTT.

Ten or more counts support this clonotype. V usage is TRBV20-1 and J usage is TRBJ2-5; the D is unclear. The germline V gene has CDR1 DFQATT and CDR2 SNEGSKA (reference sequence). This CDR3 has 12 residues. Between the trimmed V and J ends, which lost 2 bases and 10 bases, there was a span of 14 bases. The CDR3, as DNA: TGCAGTGCTAGAACCCCCCAAGAGGACCAGTACTTC. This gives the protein CSARTPQEDQYF.

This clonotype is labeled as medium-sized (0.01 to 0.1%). In nucleotides, the CDR3 is TGTGCCAGCAGCTTGGAGGCAGGGTTGTTCACTGAAGCTTTCTTT. Its protein is CASSLEAGLFTEAFF. The chain recombines TRBV5-8 with TRBJ1-1; D perhaps matches TRBD1 (5 bases). Germline V gives CDR1 SGHTS, CDR2 YDEGEE. Trimming pared 0 bases from V and 4 bases from J, leaving 13 bases between. CDR3 length equals 15 residues. Using reference TRBV5-8 and TRBJ1-1 for the parts outside the CDR3, the full variable domain is EAGVTQSPTHLIKTRGQQATLRCSPISGHTSVYWYQQALGLGLQFLLWYDEGEERNRGNFPPRFSGRQFPNYSSELNVNALELEDSALYLCASSLEAGLFTEAFFGQGTRLTVV.

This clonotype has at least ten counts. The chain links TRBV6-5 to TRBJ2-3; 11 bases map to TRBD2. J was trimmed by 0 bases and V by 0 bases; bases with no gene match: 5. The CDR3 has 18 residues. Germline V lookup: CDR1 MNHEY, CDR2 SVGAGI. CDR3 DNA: TGTGCCAGCAGTTACTCGCCTAGCGGGGGGCTGAGCACAGATACGCAGTATTTT. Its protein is CASSYSPSGGLSTDTQYF.

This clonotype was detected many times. The CDR3 nucleotides read TGTGCCAGCAGCTCTAGGGGAGGGGAGCTGTTTTTT. Protein sequence: CASSSRGGELFF. The rearrangement joins TRBV7-9 to TRBJ2-2; the D gene is possibly TRBD1 (5 bases). The germline V gene has CDR1 SEHNR and CDR2 FQNEAQ (reference sequence). CDR3 length equals 12 residues. V lost 4 bases to trimming and J lost 8 bases, with 8 bases between them.

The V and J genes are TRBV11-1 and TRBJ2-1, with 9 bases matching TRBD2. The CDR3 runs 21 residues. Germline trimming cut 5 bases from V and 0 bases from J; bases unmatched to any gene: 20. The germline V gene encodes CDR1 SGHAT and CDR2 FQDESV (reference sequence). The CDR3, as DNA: TGTGCCAGCAGCAATACCCGGACTAGCGAAAGGGGGCTTAGCTCCTACAATGAGCAGTTCTTC. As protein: CASSNTRTSERGLSSYNEQFF.

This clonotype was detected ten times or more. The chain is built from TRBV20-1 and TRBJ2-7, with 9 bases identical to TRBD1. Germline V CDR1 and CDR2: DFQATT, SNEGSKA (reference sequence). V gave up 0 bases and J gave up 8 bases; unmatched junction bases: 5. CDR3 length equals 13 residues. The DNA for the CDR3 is TGCAGTGCTAGAGATGGGGACAGGGAGCAGCAGTACTTC. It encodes CSARDGDREQQYF.

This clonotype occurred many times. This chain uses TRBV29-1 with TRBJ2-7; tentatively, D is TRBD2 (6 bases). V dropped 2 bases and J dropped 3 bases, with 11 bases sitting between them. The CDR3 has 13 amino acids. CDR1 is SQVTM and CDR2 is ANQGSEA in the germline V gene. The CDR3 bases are TGCAGCGTTGAATCGGGGGTCAACTACGAGCAGTACTTC. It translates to CSVESGVNYEQYF.

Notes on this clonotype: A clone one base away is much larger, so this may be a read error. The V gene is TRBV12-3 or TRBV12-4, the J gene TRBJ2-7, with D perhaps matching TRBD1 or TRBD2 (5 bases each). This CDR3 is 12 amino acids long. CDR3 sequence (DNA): TGTGCCAGCAGTTGGGACGTCTACGAGCAGGACTTC. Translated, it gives CASSWDVYEQDF.

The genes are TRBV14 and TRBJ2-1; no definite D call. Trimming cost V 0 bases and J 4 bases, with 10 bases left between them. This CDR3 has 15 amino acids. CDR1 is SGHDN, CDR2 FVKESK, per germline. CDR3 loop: CASSQDPLKYNEQFF. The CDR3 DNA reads TGTGCCAGCAGCCAAGACCCCTTAAAATACAATGAGCAGTTCTTC.

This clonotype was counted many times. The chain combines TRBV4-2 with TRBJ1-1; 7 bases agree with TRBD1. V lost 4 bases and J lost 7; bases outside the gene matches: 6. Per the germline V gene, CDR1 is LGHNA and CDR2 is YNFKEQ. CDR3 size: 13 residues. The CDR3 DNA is TGTGCCAGCAGCCCTCAGGGGGGCTTTGAAGCTTTCTTT. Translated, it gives CASSPQGGFEAFF.

CDR3 sequence reads: CASSQEEGDMNTEAFF. As DNA, the CDR3 is TGCGCCAGCAGCCAAGAAGAAGGGGATATGAACACTGAAGCTTTCTTT. V and J are TRBV4-1 and TRBJ1-1; possibly TRBD1 for D (5 bases). There are 16 residues in the CDR3. Trimming took 0 bases from V and 0 from J, leaving 11 bases between them. The germline gives CDR1 MGHRA, CDR2 YSYEKL.

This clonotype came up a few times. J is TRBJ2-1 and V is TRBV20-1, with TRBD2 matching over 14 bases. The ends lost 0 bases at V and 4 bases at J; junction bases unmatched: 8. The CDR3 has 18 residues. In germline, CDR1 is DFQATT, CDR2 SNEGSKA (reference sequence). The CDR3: CSARDPGLAGGHYNEQFF. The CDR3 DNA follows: TGCAGTGCTAGAGACCCAGGACTAGCGGGGGGCCATTACAATGAGCAGTTCTTC.

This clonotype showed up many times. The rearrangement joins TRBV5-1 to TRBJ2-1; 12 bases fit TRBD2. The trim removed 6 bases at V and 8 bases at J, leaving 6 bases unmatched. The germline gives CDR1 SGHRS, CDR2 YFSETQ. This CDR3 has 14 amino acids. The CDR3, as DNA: TGCGCCAGCACCCTGACTAGCGGGAGCTATGAGCAGTTCTTC. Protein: CASTLTSGSYEQFF.

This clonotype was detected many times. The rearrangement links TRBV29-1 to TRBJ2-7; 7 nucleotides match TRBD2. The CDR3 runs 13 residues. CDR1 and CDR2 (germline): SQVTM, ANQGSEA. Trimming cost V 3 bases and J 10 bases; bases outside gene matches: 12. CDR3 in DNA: TGCAGCGTTGAGGCTAGCGGAGGTCTTGGACAGTACTTC. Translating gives CSVEASGGLGQYF.

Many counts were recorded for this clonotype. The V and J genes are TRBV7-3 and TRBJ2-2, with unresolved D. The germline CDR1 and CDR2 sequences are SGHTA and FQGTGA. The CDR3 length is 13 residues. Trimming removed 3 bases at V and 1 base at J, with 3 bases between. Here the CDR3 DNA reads TGTGCCAGCAGCTTTAAGAACACCGGGGAGCTGTTTTTT. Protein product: CASSFKNTGELFF.

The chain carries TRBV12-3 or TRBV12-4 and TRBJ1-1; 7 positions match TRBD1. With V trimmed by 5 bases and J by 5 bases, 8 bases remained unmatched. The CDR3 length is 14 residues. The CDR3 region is CASSNRGGKTEAFF. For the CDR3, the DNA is TGTGCCAGCAGTAACAGGGGAGGGAAAACTGAAGCTTTCTTT.

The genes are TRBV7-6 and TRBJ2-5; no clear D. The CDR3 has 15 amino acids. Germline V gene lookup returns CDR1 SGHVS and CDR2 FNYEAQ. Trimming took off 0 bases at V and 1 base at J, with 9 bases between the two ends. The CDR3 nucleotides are TGTGCCAGCAGCTTAGCGGTAATGGTCCAAGAGACCCAGTACTTC. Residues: CASSLAVMVQETQYF.

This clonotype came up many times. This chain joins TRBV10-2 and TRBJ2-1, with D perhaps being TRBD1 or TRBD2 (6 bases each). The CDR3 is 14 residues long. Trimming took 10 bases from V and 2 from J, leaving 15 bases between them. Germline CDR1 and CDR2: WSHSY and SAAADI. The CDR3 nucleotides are TGCGCCACCATCGAGAGGGGGGCCTACAATGAGCAGTTCTTC. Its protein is CATIERGAYNEQFF.